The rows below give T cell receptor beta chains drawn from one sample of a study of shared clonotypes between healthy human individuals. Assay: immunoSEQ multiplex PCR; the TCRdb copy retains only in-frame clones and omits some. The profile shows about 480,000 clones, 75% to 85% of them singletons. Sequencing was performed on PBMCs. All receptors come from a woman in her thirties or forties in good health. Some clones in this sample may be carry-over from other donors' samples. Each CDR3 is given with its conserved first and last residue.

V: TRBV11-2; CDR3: CASSFSGTYEQYF
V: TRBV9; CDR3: CASSVGPSSYEQYF
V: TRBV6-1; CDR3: CASSEAQYTAVLAGELFF
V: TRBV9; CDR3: CASSSGLAYPSSSYNEQFF
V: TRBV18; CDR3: CASSPLGGWGDTQYF
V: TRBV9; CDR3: CASSALATRYNEQFF
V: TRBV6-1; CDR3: CASSEGPIQPQHF
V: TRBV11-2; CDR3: CASSPLGFYEQYF
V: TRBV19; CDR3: CASSRSFSNEKLFF
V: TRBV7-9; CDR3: CASRGRLAGGLDNEQFF
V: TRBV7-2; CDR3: CASSLQGSHEQYF
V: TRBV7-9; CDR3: CASSLVVGEQFF
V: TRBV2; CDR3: CASSDTLNSPLHF
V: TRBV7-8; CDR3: CASSAEDSYSYEQYF
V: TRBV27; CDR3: CASSSPPHYYGYTF
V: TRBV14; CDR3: CASSARDRLGIQYF
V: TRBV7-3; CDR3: CASSLGGGAGEQYF
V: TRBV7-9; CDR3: CASSSSRTGAGPYEQYF
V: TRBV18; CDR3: CASSPGANEQYF
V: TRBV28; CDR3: CASSSDRDDYGYTF
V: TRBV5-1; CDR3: CASSSTGVGNTEAFF
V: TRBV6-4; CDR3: CASSSGAYNEQFF
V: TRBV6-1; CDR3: CASRAGDLGYGYTF
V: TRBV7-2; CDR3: CASSSGVASTDTQYF
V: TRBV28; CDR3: CASNSGLAGGETQYF
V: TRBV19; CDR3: CASKIQRDNNEQFF
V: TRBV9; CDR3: CASSVEIGADTQYF
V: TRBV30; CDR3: CAWSPGQGILYEQYF